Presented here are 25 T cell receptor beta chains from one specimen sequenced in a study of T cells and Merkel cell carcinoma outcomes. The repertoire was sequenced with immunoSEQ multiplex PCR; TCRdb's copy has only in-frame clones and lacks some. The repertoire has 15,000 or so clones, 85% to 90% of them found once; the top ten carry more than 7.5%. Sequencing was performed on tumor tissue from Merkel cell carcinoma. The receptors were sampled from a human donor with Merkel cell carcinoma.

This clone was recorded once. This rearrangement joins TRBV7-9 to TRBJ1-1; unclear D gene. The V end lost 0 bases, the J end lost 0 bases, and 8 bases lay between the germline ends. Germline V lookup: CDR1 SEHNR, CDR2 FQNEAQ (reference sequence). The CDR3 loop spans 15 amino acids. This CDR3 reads CASSLAEVLNTEAFF. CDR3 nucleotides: TGTGCCAGCAGCTTAGCGGAGGTCTTGAACACTGAAGCTTTCTTT.

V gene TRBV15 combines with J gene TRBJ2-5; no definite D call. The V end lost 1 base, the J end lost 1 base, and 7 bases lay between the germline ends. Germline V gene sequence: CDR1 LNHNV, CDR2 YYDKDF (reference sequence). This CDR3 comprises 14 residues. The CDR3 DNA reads TGTGCCACCAGCAGAGTAGGCACCCAAGAGACCCAGTACTTC. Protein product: CATSRVGTQETQYF.

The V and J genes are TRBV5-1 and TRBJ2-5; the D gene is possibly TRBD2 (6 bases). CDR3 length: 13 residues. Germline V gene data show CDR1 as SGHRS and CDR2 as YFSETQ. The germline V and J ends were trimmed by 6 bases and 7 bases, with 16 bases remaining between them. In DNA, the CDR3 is TGCGCCAGCATTCCGGACGGGGGTGGGACCCAGTACTTC. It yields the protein CASIPDGGGTQYF.

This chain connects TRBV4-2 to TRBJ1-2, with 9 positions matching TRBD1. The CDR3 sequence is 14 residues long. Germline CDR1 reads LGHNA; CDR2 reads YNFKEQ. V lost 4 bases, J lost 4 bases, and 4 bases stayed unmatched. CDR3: CASSPTTGGYGYTF. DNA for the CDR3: TGTGCCAGCAGCCCCACGACAGGGGGCTATGGCTACACCTTC.

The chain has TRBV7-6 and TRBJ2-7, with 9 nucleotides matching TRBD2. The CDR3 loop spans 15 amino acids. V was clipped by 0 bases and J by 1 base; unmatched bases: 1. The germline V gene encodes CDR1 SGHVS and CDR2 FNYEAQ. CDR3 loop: CASSLAAGGSYEQYF. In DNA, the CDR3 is TGTGCCAGCAGCTTAGCGGCGGGAGGGTCCTACGAGCAGTACTTC.

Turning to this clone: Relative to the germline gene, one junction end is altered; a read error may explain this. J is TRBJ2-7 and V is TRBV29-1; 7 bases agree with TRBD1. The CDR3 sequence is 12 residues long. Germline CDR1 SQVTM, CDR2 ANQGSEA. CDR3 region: CSALGQSYKQYF. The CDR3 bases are TGCAGCGCCTTGGGACAGAGCTACAAGCAGTACTTC.

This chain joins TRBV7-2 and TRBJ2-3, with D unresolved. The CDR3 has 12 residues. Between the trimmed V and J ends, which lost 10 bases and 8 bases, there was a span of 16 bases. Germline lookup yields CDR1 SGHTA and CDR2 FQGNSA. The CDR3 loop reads CATASSSGTQYF. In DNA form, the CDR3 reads TGTGCCACCGCTAGTAGTTCCGGTACGCAGTATTTT.

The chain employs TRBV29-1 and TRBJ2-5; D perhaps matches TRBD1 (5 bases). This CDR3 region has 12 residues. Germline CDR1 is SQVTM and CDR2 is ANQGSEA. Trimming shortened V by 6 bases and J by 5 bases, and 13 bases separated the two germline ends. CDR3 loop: CSVDRRGETQYF. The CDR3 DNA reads TGCAGCGTAGACCGAAGGGGCGAGACCCAGTACTTC.

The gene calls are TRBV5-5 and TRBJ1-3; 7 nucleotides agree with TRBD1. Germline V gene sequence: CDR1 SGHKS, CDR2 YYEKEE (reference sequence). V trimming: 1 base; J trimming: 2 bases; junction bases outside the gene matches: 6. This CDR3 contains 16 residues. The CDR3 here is CASSLFQGVTGNTIYF. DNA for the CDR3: TGTGCCAGCAGCTTGTTTCAGGGGGTTACTGGAAACACCATATATTTT.

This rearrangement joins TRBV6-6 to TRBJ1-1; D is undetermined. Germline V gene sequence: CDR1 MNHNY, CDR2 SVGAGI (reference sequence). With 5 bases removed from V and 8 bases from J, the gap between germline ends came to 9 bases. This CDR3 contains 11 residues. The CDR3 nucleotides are TGTGCCAGCAGTGGAGGGAGGGAAGCTTTCTTT. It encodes CASSGGREAFF.

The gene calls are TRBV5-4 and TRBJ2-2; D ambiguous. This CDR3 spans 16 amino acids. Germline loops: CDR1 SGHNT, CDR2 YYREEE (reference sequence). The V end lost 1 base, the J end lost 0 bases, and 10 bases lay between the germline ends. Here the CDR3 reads CASSLSASPNTGELFF. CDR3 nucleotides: TGTGCCAGCAGCTTGTCGGCCAGTCCGAACACCGGGGAGCTGTTTTTT.

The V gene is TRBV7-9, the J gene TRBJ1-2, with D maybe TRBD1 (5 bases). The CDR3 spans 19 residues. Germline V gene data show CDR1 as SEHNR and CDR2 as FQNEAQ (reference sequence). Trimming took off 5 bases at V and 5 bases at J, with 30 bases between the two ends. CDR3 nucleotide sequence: TGTGCCAGCAGCCCCCGGGGGGGGTCCGACGAATGGGGTTCTTATGGCTACACCTTC. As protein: CASSPRGGSDEWGSYGYTF.

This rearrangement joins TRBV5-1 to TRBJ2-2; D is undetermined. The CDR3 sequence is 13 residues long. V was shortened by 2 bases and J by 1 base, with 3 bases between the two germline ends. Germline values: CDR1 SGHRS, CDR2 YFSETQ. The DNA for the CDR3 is TGCGCCAGCAGCTTAGGGAACACCGGGGAGCTGTTTTTT. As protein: CASSLGNTGELFF.

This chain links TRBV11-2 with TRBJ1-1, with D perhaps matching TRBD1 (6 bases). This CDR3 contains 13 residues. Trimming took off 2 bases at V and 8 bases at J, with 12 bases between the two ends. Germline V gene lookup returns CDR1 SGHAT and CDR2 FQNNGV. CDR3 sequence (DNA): TGTGCCAGCAGCTTACGTGGGAGGGGGGAAGCTTTCTTT. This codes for CASSLRGRGEAFF.

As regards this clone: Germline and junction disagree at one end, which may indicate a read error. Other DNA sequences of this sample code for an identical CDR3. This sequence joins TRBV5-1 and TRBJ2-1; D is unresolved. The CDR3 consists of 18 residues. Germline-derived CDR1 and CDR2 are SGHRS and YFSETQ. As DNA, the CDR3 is TGCGCCAGCAGTTTGGAGCAGGTGGGCTTGAGCTCCTACAATGAGCAGTTCTTC. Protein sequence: CASSLEQVGLSSYNEQFF.

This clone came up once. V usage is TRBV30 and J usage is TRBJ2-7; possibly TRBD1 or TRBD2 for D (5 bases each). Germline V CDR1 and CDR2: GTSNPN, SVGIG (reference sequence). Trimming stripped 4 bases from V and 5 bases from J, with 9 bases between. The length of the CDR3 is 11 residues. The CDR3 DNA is TGTGCCTGGAAAAAGGGACACGAGCAGTACTTC. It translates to CAWKKGHEQYF.

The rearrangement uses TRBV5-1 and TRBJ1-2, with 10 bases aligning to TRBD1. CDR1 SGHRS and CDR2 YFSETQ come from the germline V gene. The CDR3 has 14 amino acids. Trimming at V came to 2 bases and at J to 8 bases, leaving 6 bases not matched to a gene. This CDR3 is CASSFRQGARGYTF. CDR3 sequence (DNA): TGCGCCAGCAGCTTCCGACAGGGGGCCCGAGGCTACACCTTC.

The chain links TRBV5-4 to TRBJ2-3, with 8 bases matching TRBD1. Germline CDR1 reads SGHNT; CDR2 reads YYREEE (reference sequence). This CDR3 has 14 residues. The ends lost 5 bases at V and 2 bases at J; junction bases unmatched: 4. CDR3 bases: TGTGCCAGCAGACGGACAGGGAACACAGATACGCAGTATTTT. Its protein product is CASRRTGNTDTQYF.

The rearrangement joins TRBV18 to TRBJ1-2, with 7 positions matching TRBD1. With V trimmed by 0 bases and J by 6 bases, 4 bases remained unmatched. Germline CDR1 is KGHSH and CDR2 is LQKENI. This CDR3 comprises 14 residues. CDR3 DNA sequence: TGTGCCAGCTCACCACCCTGGACAGGCAATGGCTACACCTTC. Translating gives CASSPPWTGNGYTF.

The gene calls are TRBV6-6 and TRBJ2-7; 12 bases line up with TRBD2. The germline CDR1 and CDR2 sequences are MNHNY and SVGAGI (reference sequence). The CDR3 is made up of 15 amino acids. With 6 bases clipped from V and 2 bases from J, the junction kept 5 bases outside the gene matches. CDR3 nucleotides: TGTGCCAGCAGAGACTCTAGCGGGGGGGCCTACGAGCAGTACTTC. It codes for CASRDSSGGAYEQYF.

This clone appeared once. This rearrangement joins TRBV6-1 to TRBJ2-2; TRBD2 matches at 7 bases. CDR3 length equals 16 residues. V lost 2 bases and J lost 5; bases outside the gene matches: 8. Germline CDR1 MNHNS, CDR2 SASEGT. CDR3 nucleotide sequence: TGTGCCAGCAGTGAACTAGCGGCTCCTGGGACCGGGGAGCTGTTTTTT. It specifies CASSELAAPGTGELFF.

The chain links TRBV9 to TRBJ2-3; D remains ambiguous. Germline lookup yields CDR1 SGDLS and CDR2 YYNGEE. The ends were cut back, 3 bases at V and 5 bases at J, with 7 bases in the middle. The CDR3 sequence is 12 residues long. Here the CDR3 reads CASSASGDTQYF. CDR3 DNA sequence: TGTGCCAGCAGCGCTAGTGGAGATACGCAGTATTTT.

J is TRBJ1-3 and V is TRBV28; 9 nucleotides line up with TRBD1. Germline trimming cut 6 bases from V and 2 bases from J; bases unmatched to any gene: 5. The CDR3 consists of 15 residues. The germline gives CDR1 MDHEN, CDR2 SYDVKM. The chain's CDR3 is CASRLDRGTGNTIYF. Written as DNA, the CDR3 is TGTGCCAGCAGGCTGGACAGGGGCACTGGAAACACCATATATTTT. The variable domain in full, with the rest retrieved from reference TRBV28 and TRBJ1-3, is DVKVTQSSRYLVKRTGEKVFLECVQDMDHENMFWYRQDPGLGLRLIYFSYDVKMKEKGDIPEGYSVSREKKERFSLILESASTNQTSMYLCASRLDRGTGNTIYFGEGSWLTVV.

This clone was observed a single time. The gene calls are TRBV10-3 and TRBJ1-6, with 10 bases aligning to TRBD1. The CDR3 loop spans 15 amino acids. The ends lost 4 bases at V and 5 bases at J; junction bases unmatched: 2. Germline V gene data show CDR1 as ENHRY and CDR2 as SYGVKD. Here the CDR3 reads CAISVGQGNNSPLHF. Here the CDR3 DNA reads TGTGCCATCAGTGTGGGACAGGGGAATAATTCACCCCTCCACTTT.

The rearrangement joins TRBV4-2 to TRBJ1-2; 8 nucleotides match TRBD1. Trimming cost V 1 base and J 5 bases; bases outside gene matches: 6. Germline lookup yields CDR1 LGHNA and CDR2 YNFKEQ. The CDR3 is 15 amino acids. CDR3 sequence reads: CASSQGAGGSYGYTF. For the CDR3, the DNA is TGTGCCAGCAGCCAAGGCGCAGGGGGCAGTTATGGCTACACCTTC.